Below, 10 T cell receptor beta chains from the same sample are listed, as sequenced in a study of T-cell memory formation after mild COVID-19. A single record per CDR3 protein comes from TCRdb applying MiXCR to the 5' RACE reads. The sample shows a few hundred thousand distinct CDR3 sequences, around 27% of them seen only once. The sequenced sample was PBMCs or a T cell subset sorted from them (not recorded which). These receptors came from an adult woman who had mild COVID-19 (a few samples of this study predate the infection). Cell type and time point are not known.

This chain connects TRBV7-3 to TRBJ2-2, with a tentative D call TRBD1 (5 bases). V was shortened by 5 bases and J by 4 bases, with 17 bases between the two germline ends. In germline, CDR1 is SGHTA, CDR2 FQGTGA. This CDR3 contains 16 residues. In DNA form, the CDR3 reads TGTGCCAGCAGCCCCCAAACCCAGGGTCCCACCGGGGAGCTGTTTTTT. Protein product: CASSPQTQGPTGELFF.

With respect to this clonotype: One end of the junction varies from germline; a read error may be responsible. This chain uses TRBV12-3 or TRBV12-4 with TRBJ1-1, with D hard to call. This CDR3 has 11 residues. The CDR3 is CATTSSGRLSF. CDR3 nucleotide sequence: TGTGCCACCACCTCCTCTGGGCGCCTTTCATTT.

The chain has TRBV5-5 and TRBJ2-3, with D unresolved. The CDR3 has 16 amino acids. Trimming took off 7 bases at V and 0 bases at J, with 18 bases between the two ends. CDR1 is SGHKS, CDR2 YYEKEE, per germline (reference sequence). CDR3 residues: CASLKEPTLSTDTQYF. In DNA form, the CDR3 reads TGTGCCAGCTTAAAAGAACCGACTTTAAGCACAGATACGCAGTATTTT. The entire variable domain, with the rest obtained from reference TRBV5-5 and TRBJ2-3, is as follows: DAGVTQSPTHLIKTRGQQVTLRCSPISGHKSVSWYQQVLGQGPQFIFQYYEKEERGRGNFPDRFSARQFPNYSSELNVNALLLGDSALYLCASLKEPTLSTDTQYFGPGTRLTVL.

This sequence joins TRBV7-2 and TRBJ2-7; no firm D call. The CDR3 has 15 residues. Between the trimmed V and J ends, which lost 1 base and 3 bases, there was a span of 13 bases. Germline-derived CDR1 and CDR2 are SGHTA and FQGNSA. CDR3: CASSLGDVLDYEQYF. CDR3 DNA: TGTGCCAGCAGCTTAGGAGATGTACTGGACTACGAGCAGTACTTC.

This clonotype was detected a few times. The CDR3: CASRGDTYEQYF. The CDR3 coding sequence is TGTGCCAGTAGGGGGGACACCTACGAGCAGTACTTC. V and J are TRBV19 and TRBJ2-7; a weak D match, TRBD1 (6 bases). The CDR3 sequence is 12 residues long. V lost 6 bases and J lost 2, with 8 bases in between. Germline loops: CDR1 LNHDA, CDR2 SQIVND (reference sequence).

This clonotype was counted a few times. V and J are TRBV30 and TRBJ2-4; D may be TRBD2 (7 bases). Trimming stripped 4 bases from V and 5 bases from J, with 12 bases between. Germline V gene data show CDR1 as GTSNPN and CDR2 as SVGIG (reference sequence). This CDR3 has 13 residues. This CDR3 is CAWIRGGENIQYF. CDR3 DNA sequence: TGTGCCTGGATAAGGGGGGGGGAAAACATTCAGTACTTC.

This clonotype was observed a few times. The chain combines TRBV7-9 with TRBJ2-7, with a tentative D call TRBD1 (6 bases). Germline V gives CDR1 SEHNR, CDR2 FQNEAQ (reference sequence). V lost 5 bases and J lost 2, with 13 bases in between. This CDR3 region has 14 residues. Here the CDR3 reads CASSPIGTTYEQYF. The CDR3 DNA follows: TGTGCCAGCAGCCCCATAGGGACAACCTACGAGCAGTACTTC.

In its sample, this clonotype was seen a few times. This chain links TRBV7-9 with TRBJ2-7; possible D gene TRBD1, 5 bases. CDR1 is SEHNR and CDR2 is FQNEAQ in the germline V gene (reference sequence). The CDR3 runs to 14 residues. Deletions cut 5 bases from V and 2 bases from J, with 13 bases between. The CDR3: CASSTSTVAYEQYF. The CDR3 nucleotides are TGTGCCAGCAGCACCTCGACAGTTGCCTACGAGCAGTACTTC.

For the CDR3, the DNA is TGCAGCGTTGAGATTGGACTAGCCCTTTTCTACAATGAGCAGTTCTTC. It yields the protein CSVEIGLALFYNEQFF. The chain joins TRBV29-1 to TRBJ2-1, with TRBD2 identical over 8 bases. The junction had 10 bases not matched to a gene; V was cut back by 3 bases and J by 3 bases. The CDR3 contains 16 residues. Germline-derived CDR1 and CDR2 are SQVTM and ANQGSEA.

This clonotype has only one observation. J is TRBJ1-6 and V is TRBV4-1; D unclear. Germline CDR1 is MGHRA and CDR2 is YSYEKL. The V end lost 1 base, the J end lost 7 bases, and 11 bases lay between the germline ends. The CDR3 extends over 15 amino acids. The CDR3 DNA is TGCGCCAGCAGCCAAGTGGTGAGTGGGAATTCACCCCTCCACTTT. As protein: CASSQVVSGNSPLHF.